Sequencing of this TCR beta chain was carried out in a study of T cell repertoires in cytomegalovirus infection. Study-level background: Epitope selection comprised recently identified HLA-C-restricted CMV epitopes and well-studied HLA-B-restricted CMV epitopes. CMV infection and matching HLA type were both indicated by public TCR beta signatures. Study findings and constraints: HLA-C-restricted CMV-specific TCR beta clonotypes prevailed in the ex vivo response. Of the TCR beta families, the public ones yielded a cumulative frequency that identified carriers of CMV plus the relevant HLA.

The CDR3 spans 10 residues. Germline CDR1 and CDR2: SQVTM and ANQGSEA. V was clipped by 6 bases and J by 6 bases, with 8 bases between them. With respect to this clonotype: The target antigen is unknown.

Using its own MiXCR run on the reads, TCRdb lists one record per CDR3 protein. The sample holds a few hundred thousand distinct CDR3 sequences, 40% seen once. Here the sequenced sample was cultured PBMCs, taken from culture after CMV antigen stimulation. V and J are TRBV29-1 and TRBJ1-1; D perhaps matches TRBD1 (5 bases). The clonotype comes from a human donor in good health (CMV status not recorded). Some clones in this sample may be carry-over from other donors' samples. CDR3: CSVVTAEAFF. Here the CDR3 DNA reads TGCAGCGTGGTGACAGCTGAAGCTTTCTTT.